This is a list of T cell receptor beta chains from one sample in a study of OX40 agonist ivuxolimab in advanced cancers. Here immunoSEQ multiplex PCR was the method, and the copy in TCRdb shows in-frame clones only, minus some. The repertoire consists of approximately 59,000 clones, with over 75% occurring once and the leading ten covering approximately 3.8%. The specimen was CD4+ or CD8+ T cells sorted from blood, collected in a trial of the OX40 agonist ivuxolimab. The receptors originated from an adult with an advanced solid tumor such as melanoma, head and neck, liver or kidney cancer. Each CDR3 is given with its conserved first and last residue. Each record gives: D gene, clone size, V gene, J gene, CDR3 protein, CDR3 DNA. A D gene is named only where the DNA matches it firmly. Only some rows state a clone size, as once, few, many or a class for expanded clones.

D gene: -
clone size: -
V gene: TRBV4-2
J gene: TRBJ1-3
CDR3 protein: CASSQGPQDTGNTIYF
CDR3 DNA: TGTGCCAGCAGCCAAGGACCCCAGGATACCGGAAACACCATATATTTT

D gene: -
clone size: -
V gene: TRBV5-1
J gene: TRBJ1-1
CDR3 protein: CASSLTLGVGSTEAFF
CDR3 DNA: TGCGCCAGCAGCTTGACCCTGGGGGTCGGTTCCACTGAAGCTTTCTTT

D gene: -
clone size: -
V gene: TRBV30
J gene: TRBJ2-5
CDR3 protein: CAWSVSGETQYF
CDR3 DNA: TGTGCCTGGAGTGTATCGGGAGAGACCCAGTACTTC

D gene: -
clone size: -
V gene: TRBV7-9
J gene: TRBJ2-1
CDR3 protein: CASGSLGLKQLDEQFF
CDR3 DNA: TGTGCCAGCGGTTCCCTCGGACTAAAGCAACTCGATGAGCAGTTCTTC

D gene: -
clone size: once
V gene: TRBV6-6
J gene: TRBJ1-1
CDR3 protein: CASRQASGGYTEAFF
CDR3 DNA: TGTGCCAGCAGACAAGCTTCGGGGGGATATACTGAAGCTTTCTTT

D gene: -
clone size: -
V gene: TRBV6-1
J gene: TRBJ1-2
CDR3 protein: CASRPGSNYGYTF
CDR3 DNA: TGTGCCAGCAGGCCGGGGTCTAACTATGGCTACACCTTC

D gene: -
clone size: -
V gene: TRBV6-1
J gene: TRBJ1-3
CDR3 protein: CASNRGSSGNTIYF
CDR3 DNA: TGTGCCAGCAACAGAGGCAGCTCTGGAAACACCATATATTTT

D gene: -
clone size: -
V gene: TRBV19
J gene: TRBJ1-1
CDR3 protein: CASLEAFF
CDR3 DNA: TGTGCCAGCCTTGAAGCTTTCTTT

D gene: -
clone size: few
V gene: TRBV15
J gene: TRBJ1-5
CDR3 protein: CATSTRVDSNQPQHF
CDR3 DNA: TGTGCCACCAGCACGCGGGTGGATAGCAATCAGCCCCAGCATTTT

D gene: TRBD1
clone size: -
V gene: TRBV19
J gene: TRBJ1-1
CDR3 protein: CASKDRGNSGTEAFF
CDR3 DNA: TGTGCCAGTAAGGACAGGGGAAATTCGGGCACTGAAGCTTTCTTT

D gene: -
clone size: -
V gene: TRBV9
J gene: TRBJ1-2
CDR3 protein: CASNNGANYGYTF
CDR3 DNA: TGTGCCAGCAATAACGGGGCTAACTATGGCTACACCTTC

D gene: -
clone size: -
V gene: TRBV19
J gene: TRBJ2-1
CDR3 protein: CASSPGWTDGEQFF
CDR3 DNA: TGTGCCAGTAGTCCTGGGTGGACGGATGGTGAGCAGTTCTTC

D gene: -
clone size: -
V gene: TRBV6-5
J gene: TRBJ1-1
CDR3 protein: CASSSFGTLRAEAFF
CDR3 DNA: TGTGCCAGCAGTTCCTTCGGGACCCTTAGGGCTGAAGCTTTCTTT

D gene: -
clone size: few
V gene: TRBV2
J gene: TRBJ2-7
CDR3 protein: CASSPFSYEQYF
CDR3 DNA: TGTGCCAGCAGTCCTTTCTCCTACGAGCAGTACTTC

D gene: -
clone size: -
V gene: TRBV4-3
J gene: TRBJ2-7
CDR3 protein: CASSQVNILQYDEQYF
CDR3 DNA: TGCGCCAGCAGCCAAGTTAATATCCTCCAATACGACGAGCAGTACTTC

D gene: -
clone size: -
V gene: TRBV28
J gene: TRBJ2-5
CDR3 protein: CASSFGQMETQYF
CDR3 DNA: TGTGCCAGCAGTTTCGGGCAGATGGAGACCCAGTACTTC

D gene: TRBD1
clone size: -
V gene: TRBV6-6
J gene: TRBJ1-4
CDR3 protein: CASSYGTGNAKLFF
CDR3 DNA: TGTGCCAGCAGTTATGGGACAGGGAACGCAAAACTGTTTTTT

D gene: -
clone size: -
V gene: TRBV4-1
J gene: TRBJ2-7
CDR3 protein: CASSQSDGGANGYEQYF
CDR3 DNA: TGCGCCAGCAGCCAATCTGATGGGGGGGCGAATGGCTACGAGCAGTACTTC

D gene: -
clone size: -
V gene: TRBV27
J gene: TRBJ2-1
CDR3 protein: CASSEIGGSYNEQFF
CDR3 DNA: TGTGCCAGCAGTGAGATCGGTGGCTCCTACAATGAGCAGTTCTTC

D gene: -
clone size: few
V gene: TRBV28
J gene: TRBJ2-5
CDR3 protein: CASSLSVPSPETQYF
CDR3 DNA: TGTGCCAGCAGTTTGAGCGTCCCCAGCCCAGAGACCCAGTACTTC

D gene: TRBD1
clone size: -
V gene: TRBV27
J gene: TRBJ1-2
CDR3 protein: CASSLAGTGISGYGYTF
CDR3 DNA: TGTGCCAGCAGTTTAGCCGGGACAGGGATTTCCGGCTATGGCTACACCTTC

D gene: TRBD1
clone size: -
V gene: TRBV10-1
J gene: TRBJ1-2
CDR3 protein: CASSEPGQGLYGYTF
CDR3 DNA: TGCGCCAGCAGTGAGCCGGGACAGGGTCTATACGGCTACACCTTC

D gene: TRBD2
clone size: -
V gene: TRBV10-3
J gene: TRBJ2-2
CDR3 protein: CAISPAGGWGELFF
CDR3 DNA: TGTGCCATCAGCCCCGCCGGGGGGTGGGGGGAGCTGTTTTTT

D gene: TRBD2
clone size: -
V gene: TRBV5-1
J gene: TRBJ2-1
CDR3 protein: CASSLGLAGGENEQFF
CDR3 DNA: TGCGCCAGCAGCTTGGGTCTAGCGGGAGGGGAAAATGAGCAGTTCTTC

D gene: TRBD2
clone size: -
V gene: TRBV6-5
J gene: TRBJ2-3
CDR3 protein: CASSLFSGNGADTQYF
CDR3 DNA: TGTGCCAGCAGTTTATTTAGCGGGAATGGAGCAGATACGCAGTATTTT

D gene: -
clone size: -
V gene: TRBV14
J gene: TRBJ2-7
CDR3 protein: CASSQFRVGDEQYF
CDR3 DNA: TGTGCCAGCAGCCAGTTTAGGGTTGGCGACGAGCAGTACTTC

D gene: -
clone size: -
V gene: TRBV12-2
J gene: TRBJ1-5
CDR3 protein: CASRCDSADQPQHF
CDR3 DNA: TGTGCAAGTCGCTGCGACAGTGCGGATCAGCCCCAGCATTTT

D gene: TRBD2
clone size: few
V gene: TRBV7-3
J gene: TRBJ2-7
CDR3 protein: CASSPFAGGAEQYF
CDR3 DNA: TGTGCCAGCAGCCCCTTTGCGGGAGGAGCTGAGCAGTACTTC

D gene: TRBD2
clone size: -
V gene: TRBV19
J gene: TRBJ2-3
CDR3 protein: CASSIYLAGVGADTQYF
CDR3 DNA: TGTGCCAGTAGTATATATCTAGCGGGAGTGGGGGCAGATACGCAGTATTTT

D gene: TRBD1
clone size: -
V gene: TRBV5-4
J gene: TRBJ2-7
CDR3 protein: CASSQGQTAYEQYF
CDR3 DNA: TGTGCCAGCAGCCAGGGACAGACCGCCTACGAGCAGTACTTC

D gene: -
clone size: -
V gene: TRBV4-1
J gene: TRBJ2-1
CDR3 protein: CASSQAGTYNEQFF
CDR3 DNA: TGCGCCAGCAGCCAGGCCGGGACCTACAATGAGCAGTTCTTC

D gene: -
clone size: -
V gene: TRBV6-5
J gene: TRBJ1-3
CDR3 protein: CASKQELSGNTIYF
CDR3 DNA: TGTGCCAGCAAGCAGGAGCTCTCTGGAAACACCATATATTTT

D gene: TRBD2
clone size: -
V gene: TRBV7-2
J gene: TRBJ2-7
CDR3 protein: CASSRGWSGTYEQYF
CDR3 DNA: TGTGCCAGCAGCCGGGGTTGGAGCGGGACCTACGAGCAGTACTTC

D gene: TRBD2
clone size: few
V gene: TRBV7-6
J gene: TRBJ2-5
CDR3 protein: CASSTKWTSGRETQYF
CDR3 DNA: TGTGCCAGCAGCACAAAATGGACTAGCGGGAGGGAGACCCAGTACTTC

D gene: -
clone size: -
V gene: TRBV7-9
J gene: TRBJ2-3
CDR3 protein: CASSLGQATDTQYF
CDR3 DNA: TGTGCCAGCAGCTTAGGGCAGGCCACAGATACGCAGTATTTT

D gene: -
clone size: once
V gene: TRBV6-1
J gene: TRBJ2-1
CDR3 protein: CASSGSSTNEQFF
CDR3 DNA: TGTGCCAGCAGTGGATCTAGCACCAATGAGCAGTTCTTC

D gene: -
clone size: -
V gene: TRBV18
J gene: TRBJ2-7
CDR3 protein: CASSSLQAGYEQYF
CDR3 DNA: TGTGCCAGCTCATCCTTGCAGGCTGGGTACGAGCAGTACTTC

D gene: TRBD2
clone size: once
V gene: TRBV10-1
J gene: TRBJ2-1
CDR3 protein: CASSESGLAGEQAYNEQFF
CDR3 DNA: TGCGCCAGCAGTGAGTCGGGACTAGCGGGAGAACAGGCCTACAATGAGCAGTTCTTC

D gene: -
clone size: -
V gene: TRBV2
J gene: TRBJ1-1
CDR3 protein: CASSQTVSNTEAFF
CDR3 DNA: TGTGCCAGCAGCCAGACGGTGTCGAACACTGAAGCTTTCTTT

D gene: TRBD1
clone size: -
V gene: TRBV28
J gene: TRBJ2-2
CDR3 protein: CASSFAGGLNTGELFF
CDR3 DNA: TGTGCCAGCAGTTTTGCAGGGGGCCTTAACACCGGGGAGCTGTTTTTT

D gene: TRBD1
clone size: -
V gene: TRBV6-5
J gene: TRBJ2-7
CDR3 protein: CAATGTGAHEQYF
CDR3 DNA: TGTGCAGCCACCGGGACAGGGGCCCACGAGCAGTACTTC

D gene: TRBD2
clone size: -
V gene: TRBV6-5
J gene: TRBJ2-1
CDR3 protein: CASSYSAGGNNEQFF
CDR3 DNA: TGTGCCAGCAGTTACTCTGCGGGGGGAAACAATGAGCAGTTCTTC

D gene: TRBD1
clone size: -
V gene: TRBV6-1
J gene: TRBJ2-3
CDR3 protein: CASSRQGGGTDTQYF
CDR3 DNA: TGTGCCAGCAGCAGACAGGGGGGAGGCACAGATACGCAGTATTTT

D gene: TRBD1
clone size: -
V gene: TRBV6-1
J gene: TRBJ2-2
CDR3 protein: CASSAGQSTGELFF
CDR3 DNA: TGTGCCAGCAGTGCGGGACAGTCCACCGGGGAGCTGTTTTTT

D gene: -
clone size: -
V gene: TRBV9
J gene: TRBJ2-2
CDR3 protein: CASSVRGAGSSTGELFF
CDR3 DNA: TGTGCCAGCAGCGTACGGGGGGCCGGGAGTAGCACCGGGGAGCTGTTTTTT

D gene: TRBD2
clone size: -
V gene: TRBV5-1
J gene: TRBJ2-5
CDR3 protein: CASSLQKREGPETQYF
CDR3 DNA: TGCGCCAGCAGCTTGCAAAAGCGGGAGGGCCCAGAGACCCAGTACTTC

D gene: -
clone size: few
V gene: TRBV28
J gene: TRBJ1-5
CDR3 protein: CASSRPGTSNQPQHF
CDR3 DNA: TGTGCCAGCAGCAGACCCGGGACTAGCAATCAGCCCCAGCATTTT

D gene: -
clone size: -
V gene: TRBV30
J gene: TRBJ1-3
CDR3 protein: CAWSGLGGLNSGNTIYF
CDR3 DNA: TGTGCCTGGAGTGGATTGGGAGGACTTAACTCTGGAAACACCATATATTTT

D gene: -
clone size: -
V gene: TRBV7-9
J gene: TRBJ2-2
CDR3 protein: CASSLTSGTNTGELFF
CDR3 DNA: TGTGCCAGCAGCTTAACAAGCGGTACGAACACCGGGGAGCTGTTTTTT

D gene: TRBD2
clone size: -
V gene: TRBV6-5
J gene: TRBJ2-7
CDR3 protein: CASSLGLAGVYEQYF
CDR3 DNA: TGTGCCAGCAGCCTCGGACTAGCGGGAGTTTACGAGCAGTACTTC

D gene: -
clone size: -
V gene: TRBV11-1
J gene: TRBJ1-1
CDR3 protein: CASTPGVGMNTEAFF
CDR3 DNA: TGTGCCAGCACCCCCGGAGTGGGGATGAACACTGAAGCTTTCTTT

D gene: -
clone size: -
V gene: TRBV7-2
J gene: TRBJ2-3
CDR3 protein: CASSSYTDTQYF
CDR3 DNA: TGTGCCAGCAGCTCTTACACAGATACGCAGTATTTT

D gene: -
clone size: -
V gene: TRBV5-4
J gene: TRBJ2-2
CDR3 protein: CASSFGDGELFF
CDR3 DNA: TGTGCCAGCAGCTTCGGGGACGGGGAGCTGTTTTTT

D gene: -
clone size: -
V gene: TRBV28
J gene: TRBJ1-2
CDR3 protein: CASSLVFGGGYTF
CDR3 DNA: TGTGCCAGCAGTTTGGTGTTCGGTGGGGGCTACACCTTC

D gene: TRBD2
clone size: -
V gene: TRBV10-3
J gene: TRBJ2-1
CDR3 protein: CAIKASGQNNNEQFF
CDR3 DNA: TGTGCCATCAAGGCTAGCGGGCAGAATAACAATGAGCAGTTCTTC

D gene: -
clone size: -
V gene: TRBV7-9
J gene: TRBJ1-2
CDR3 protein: CGYGNGYTF
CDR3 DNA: TGTGGGTACGGTAACGGCTACACCTTC

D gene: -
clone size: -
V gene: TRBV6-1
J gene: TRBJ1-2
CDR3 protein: CASSDFVGGGGYTF
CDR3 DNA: TGTGCCAGCAGTGACTTTGTGGGGGGAGGAGGCTACACCTTC

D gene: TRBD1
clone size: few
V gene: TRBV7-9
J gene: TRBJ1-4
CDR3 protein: CASSFGTGGLGEKLFF
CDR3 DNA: TGTGCCAGCAGCTTTGGAACAGGGGGCTTAGGTGAAAAACTGTTTTTT

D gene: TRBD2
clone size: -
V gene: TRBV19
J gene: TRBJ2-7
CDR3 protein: CASSSGGDTYEQYF
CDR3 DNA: TGTGCCAGTAGCTCGGGAGGGGATACCTACGAGCAGTACTTC